This T cell receptor (beta chain) is drawn from a study of blood T cells in healthy people across ages. This clonotype showed up just a few times. Germline V gene data show CDR1 as DFQATT and CDR2 as SNEGSKA (reference sequence). The CDR3 is made up of 15 amino acids. With a J-beta primer mix and a sample-barcoded 5' primer, a second PCR ran roughly 6 to 11 cycles. TCRdb ran MiXCR on the 5' RACE reads and lists one entry per CDR3 protein. Here the sample spans some 800,000 distinct CDR3 sequences, about 25% being singletons. The same data also contributed to another study, on T cells of mothers and their children. This second study notes: Input to cDNA synthesis comprised all extracted RNA, at a ratio of approximately 1.6 ug per 15 ul. Per child, some 3 million TCR beta CDR3 reads were obtained, against over 8 million per mother. Thymic selection, a shaping force on TCR recombination output, acts similarly in related and unrelated pairs.

Sequenced input: blood. J is TRBJ2-5 and V is TRBV20-1; maybe TRBD1 (8 bases). The J call could be wrong; TRBJ2-1 is a better fit for the DNA end. The sequence came from a boy aged 5-17 years in good health. CDR3 coding DNA: TGCAGTGCTAGAGTGGGGGGGACAGGTGCCTCCGAGCAGTTCTTC. This encodes CSARVGGTGASEQFF.